This passage covers 5 T cell receptor beta chains from one sample sequenced in a study of blood T cell repertoires in COVID-19. Repertoires were generated with immunoSEQ multiplex PCR, while TCRdb's copy carries only in-frame clones and drops some. The sample carries 75,000 to 95,000 clones, roughly four fifths recorded once. The sequenced material came from peripheral blood. The receptors were gathered from a human donor in a cohort sampled during active COVID-19.

The DNA for the CDR3 is TGTGCCAGTAGTCCCGCCGGGACAGGGTCCCAGCATTTT. Amino acids: CASSPAGTGSQHF. This chain connects TRBV19 to TRBJ1-5, with TRBD1 identical over 9 bases. Germline assignment: CDR1 LNHDA and CDR2 SQIVND (reference sequence). J lost 11 bases, V lost 5 bases, and 7 bases had no gene match. The CDR3 is 13 residues long.

CDR3 loop: CASSDGQGMNTGELFF. CDR3 in DNA: TGCGCCAGCAGCGACGGACAGGGGATGAACACCGGGGAGCTGTTTTTT. V gene TRBV5-1 combines with J gene TRBJ2-2, with 9 bases lining up with TRBD1. Germline values: CDR1 SGHRS, CDR2 YFSETQ. Trimming removed 4 bases from V and 1 base from J; junction bases left unmatched: 5. CDR3 size: 16 residues.

This sequence joins TRBV12-3 or TRBV12-4 and TRBJ1-2; the match to TRBD1 covers 8 bases. V lost 6 bases to trimming and J lost 4 bases; unmatched junction nucleotides: 4. The CDR3 extends over 13 amino acids. The CDR3 DNA is TGTGCCAGCAGCCCGGACAGGGTCTATGGCTACACCTTC. Its protein product is CASSPDRVYGYTF.

The V gene is TRBV7-6, the J gene TRBJ2-7, with TRBD2 identical over 8 bases. Germline V gene sequence: CDR1 SGHVS, CDR2 FNYEAQ. With V trimmed by 6 bases and J by 0 bases, 7 bases remained unmatched. The CDR3 is 15 residues long. DNA for the CDR3: TGTGCCAGCAGTCCAAGCGGGGGTAGCTCCTACGAGCAGTACTTC. Translating gives CASSPSGGSSYEQYF.

The rearrangement links TRBV5-1 to TRBJ1-4, with a weak D call TRBD1 (5 bases). The CDR3 contains 14 residues. CDR1 and CDR2 from the germline V gene are SGHRS and YFSETQ. The V end lost 4 bases, the J end lost 7 bases, and 14 bases lay between the germline ends. Here the CDR3 DNA reads TGCGCCAGCAGCACGTCTGGGGGGACTGAAAAACTGTTTTTT. It is translated as CASSTSGGTEKLFF. The full variable domain, in which reference TRBV5-1 and TRBJ1-4 provide the parts outside the CDR3, is KAGVTQTPRYLIKTRGQQVTLSCSPISGHRSVSWYQQTPGQGLQFLFEYFSETQRNKGNFPGRFSGRQFSNSRSEMNVSTLELGDSALYLCASSTSGGTEKLFFGSGTQLSVL.